This T cell receptor beta chain was found in a study of cytomegalovirus exposure and HLA in healthy donors. Study-wide results and limits: Per a later analysis, HLA-associated TCR beta chains showed more clonal expansion than other, equally common TCR beta chains.

With respect to this clone: Its antigen remains unknown.

The J segment lost 0 bases and the V segment lost 5 bases, leaving 10 bases of the junction unmatched. The germline CDR1 and CDR2 sequences are GTSNPN and SVGIG (reference sequence). The CDR3 covers 16 residues. The primer mix had 60 Vbeta and 13 Jbeta primers. Authors' analysis steps: Roughly 10 million shared chains were among around 78 million unique TCR beta chains counted in a later analysis. The repertoire was sequenced with immunoSEQ multiplex PCR; TCRdb's copy has only in-frame clones and lacks some. From that table come the V and J calls and clone size; the DNA was used to work out D and trimming. This sample has over 55,000 clones; around three quarters occur once, and the top ten carry roughly 4%.

The specimen was PBMCs. The receptor's source is a woman in her twenties or thirties in good health and CMV-seronegative. The V call is TRBV30, the J call TRBJ1-3; 7 bases are a match to TRBD1. The CDR3 spells CAWDKTGTSSGNTIYF. CDR3 coding DNA: TGTGCCTGGGATAAGACAGGGACAAGCTCTGGAAACACCATATATTTT. Together with reference TRBV30 and TRBJ1-3, the CDR3 gives the full variable domain: SQTIHQWPATLVQPVGSPLSLECTVEGTSNPNLYWYRQAAGRGLQLLFYSVGIGQISSEVPQNLSASRPQDRQFILSSKKLLLSDSGFYLCAWDKTGTSSGNTIYFGEGSWLTVV.